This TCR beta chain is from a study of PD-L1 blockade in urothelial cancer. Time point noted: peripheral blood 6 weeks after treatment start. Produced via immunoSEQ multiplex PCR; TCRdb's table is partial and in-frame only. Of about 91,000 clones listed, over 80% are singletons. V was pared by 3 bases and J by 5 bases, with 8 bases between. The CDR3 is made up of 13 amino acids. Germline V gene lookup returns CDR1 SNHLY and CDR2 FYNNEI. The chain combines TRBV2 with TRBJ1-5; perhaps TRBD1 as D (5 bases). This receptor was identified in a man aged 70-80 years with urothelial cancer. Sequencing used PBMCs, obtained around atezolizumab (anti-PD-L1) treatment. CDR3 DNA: TGTGCCAGCAGTGATGGGGGGGATCAGCCCCAGCATTTT. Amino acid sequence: CASSDGGDQPQHF.